This T cell receptor beta chain was sequenced in a study of ipilimumab plus nivolumab after autologous stem cell transplantation. Data came from immunoSEQ multiplex PCR; TCRdb stores just in-frame clones and leaves some out. The table records 15,000 to 20,000 clones, roughly four fifths of them present only once. Germline V lookup: CDR1 GTSNPN, CDR2 SVGIG (reference sequence). With 1 base clipped from V and 5 bases from J, the junction kept 2 bases outside the gene matches. This CDR3 is 13 amino acids long. The receptor's source is a male donor with diffuse large B-cell lymphoma. This specimen was PBMCs, taken in a trial of ipilimumab plus nivolumab as post-transplant consolidation. The chain uses TRBV30 and TRBJ2-5; 9 positions match TRBD1. The CDR3, as DNA: TGTGCCTGGAGTGGGGGACAGGGTGAGACCCAGTACTTC. Amino acid sequence: CAWSGGQGETQYF.